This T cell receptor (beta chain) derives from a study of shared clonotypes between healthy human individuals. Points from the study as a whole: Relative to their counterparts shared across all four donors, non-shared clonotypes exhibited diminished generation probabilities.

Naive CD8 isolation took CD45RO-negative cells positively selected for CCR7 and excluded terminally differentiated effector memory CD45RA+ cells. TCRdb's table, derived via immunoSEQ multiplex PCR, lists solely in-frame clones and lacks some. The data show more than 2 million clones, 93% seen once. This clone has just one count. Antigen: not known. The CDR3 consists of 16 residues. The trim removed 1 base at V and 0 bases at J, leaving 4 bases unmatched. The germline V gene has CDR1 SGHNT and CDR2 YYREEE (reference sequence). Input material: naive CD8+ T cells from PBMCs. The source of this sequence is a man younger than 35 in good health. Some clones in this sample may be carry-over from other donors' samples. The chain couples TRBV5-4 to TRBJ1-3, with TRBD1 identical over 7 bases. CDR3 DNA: TGTGCCAGCAGCTTGCGGGACAGCACCTCTGGAAACACCATATATTTT. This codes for CASSLRDSTSGNTIYF.